This T cell receptor (beta chain) came from a study of cytomegalovirus exposure and HLA in healthy donors. Findings and limits, study-wide: It was confirmed in vitro that three of the CMV-associated chains were specific for CMV antigens.

About this clone: The target antigen is unknown.

PCR amplification relied on 60 Vbeta primers (plus 13 Jbeta primers). Repertoires were generated with immunoSEQ multiplex PCR, while TCRdb's copy carries only in-frame clones and drops some. The profile covers 150,000 or so clones, with approximately 84% appearing a single time and about 1.5% taken by the ten largest. This CDR3 comprises 15 residues. V was pared by 5 bases and J by 3 bases, with 16 bases between. The germline gives CDR1 SEHNR, CDR2 FQNEAQ (reference sequence). Material: PBMCs. The rearrangement links TRBV7-9 to TRBJ2-5; D is unclear. The sequence derives from a man aged 25 to 45 in good health and CMV-seropositive. The DNA for the CDR3 is TGTGCCAGCAGCCCCCCGGCGGCAGCTAAAGAGACCCAGTACTTC. Its protein product is CASSPPAAAKETQYF.